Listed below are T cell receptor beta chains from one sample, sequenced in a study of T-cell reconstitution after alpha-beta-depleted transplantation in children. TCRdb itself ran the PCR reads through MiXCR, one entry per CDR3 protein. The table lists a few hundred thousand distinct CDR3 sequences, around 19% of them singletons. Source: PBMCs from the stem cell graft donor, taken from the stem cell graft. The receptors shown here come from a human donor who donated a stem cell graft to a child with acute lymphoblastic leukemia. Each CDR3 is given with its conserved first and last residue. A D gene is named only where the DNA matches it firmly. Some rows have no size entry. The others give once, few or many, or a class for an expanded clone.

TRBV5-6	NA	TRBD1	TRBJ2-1	TGTGCCAGCAGCTTGTGGACAGGGACGGGACCCGAGTTCTACAATGAGCAGTTCTTC	CASSLWTGTGPEFYNEQFF
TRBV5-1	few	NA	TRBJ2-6	TGCGCCAGCAGCTTCCTTGGGGGTAGGGGCTCTGGGGCCAACGTCCTGACTTTC	CASSFLGGRGSGANVLTF
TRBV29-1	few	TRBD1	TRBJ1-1	TGCAGCGTTGAATTCCCAGGGGGCATCACTGAAGCTTTCTTT	CSVEFPGGITEAFF
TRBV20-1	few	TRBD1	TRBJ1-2	TGCAGTGCTAGGGGGGATAAGGGACAGGGCGGCTATGGCTACACCTTC	CSARGDKGQGGYGYTF
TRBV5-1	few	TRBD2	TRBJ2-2	TGCGCCAGCAGCCATTCCCGTTCTAGCGGGAGGGCCTATAACACCGGGGAGCTGTTTTTT	CASSHSRSSGRAYNTGELFF
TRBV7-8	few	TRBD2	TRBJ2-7	TGTGCCAGCAGCTCGGCGACTAGCGGCTCCTACGAGCAGTACTTC	CASSSATSGSYEQYF
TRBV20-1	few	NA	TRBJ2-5	TGCAGTGCTAGAGGGCCCCTCCAGGGAGAGACCCAGTACTTC	CSARGPLQGETQYF
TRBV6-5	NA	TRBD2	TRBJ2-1	TGTGCCAGCAGTTGGGATCCAGCGGGGAACTCCTACAATGAGCAGTTCTTC	CASSWDPAGNSYNEQFF
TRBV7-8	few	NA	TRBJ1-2	TGTGCCAGCAGCGCCTTGGACACCTTTAACTATGGCTACACCTTC	CASSALDTFNYGYTF
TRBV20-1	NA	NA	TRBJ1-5	TGCAGTGCTAGAGGGACAGTTCCCGATCAGCCCCAGCATTTT	CSARGTVPDQPQHF
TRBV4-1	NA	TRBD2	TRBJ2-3	TGCGCCAGCAGCCAGGTACTAGCGGGAGACACAGATACGCAGTATTTT	CASSQVLAGDTDTQYF
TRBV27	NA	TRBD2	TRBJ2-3	TGTGCCAGCAGTTTAATCGGACTAGCTGTTACAGATACGCAGTATTTT	CASSLIGLAVTDTQYF
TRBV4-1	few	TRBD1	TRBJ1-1	TGCGCCAGCAGCCAAAAGCAGGGGGCTGAAGCTTTCTTT	CASSQKQGAEAFF
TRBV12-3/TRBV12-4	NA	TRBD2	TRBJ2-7	TGTGCCAGCACCGACTCTAGCGGAACCTACGAGCAGTACTTC	CASTDSSGTYEQYF
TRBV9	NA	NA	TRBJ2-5	TGTGCCAGCAGCGTTTGGGATGAAGAGACCCAGTACTTC	CASSVWDEETQYF
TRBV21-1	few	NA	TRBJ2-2	TGTGCCAGCAGCAAAGGACGGGGTCCCGGGGAGCTGTTTTTT	CASSKGRGPGELFF
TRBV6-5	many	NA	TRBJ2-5	TGTGCCAGCAGTTACTCGGGAGAGAGAGAGACCCAGTACTTC	CASSYSGERETQYF
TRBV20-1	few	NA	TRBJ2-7	TGCAGTGCCCGACCCCCCTCCTACGAGCAGTACTTC	CSARPPSYEQYF
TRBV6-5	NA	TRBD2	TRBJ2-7	TGTGCCAGCAGTTACGATTCTAGCGGAGCCCTCTGGGAGCAGTACTTC	CASSYDSSGALWEQYF
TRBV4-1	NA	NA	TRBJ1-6	TGCGCCAGCAGCCCGCGTCCAGGGCAAAGCTCCTATAATTCACCCCTCCACTTT	CASSPRPGQSSYNSPLHF
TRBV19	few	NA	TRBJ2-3	TGTGCCAGTAGTAGAGCGCCGGGGTACACAGATACGCAGTATTTT	CASSRAPGYTDTQYF
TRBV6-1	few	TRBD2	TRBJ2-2	TGTGCCAGCAGCCACGGACTAGCGGGAGTTGACGGGGAGCTGTTTTTT	CASSHGLAGVDGELFF
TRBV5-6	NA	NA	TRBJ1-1	TGTGCCAGCAGCTTGCGGGCAGCAATGAACACTGAAGCTTTCTTT	CASSLRAAMNTEAFF
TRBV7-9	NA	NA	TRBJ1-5	TGTGCCAACACCCAGGGATGGGACCCGAAGGAGCCCCAGCATTTT	CANTQGWDPKEPQHF
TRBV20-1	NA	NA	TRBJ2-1	TGCAGTGCTAGAGGTCTGGGGGGAAACTACAATGAGCAGTTCTTC	CSARGLGGNYNEQFF
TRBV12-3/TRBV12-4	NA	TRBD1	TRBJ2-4	TGTGCCAGCAGTCCTGACAGGGGGCGAATCCTAAATGATCAGTACTTC	CASSPDRGRILNDQYF
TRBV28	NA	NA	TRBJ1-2	TGTGCCAGCAGTTTATTGTTGAGGGTAGCAGGGAATGGCTACACCTTC	CASSLLLRVAGNGYTF
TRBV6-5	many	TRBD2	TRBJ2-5	TGTGCCAGCAGTTACTCAGCGGGGCTGGAGACCCAGTACTTC	CASSYSAGLETQYF
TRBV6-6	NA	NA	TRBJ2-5	TGTGCCAGCAACCGCCCCACCGGAGAGACCCAGTACTTC	CASNRPTGETQYF
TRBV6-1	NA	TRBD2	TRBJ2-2	TGTGCCAGCAAGCGGGAGGCCGGGGAGCTGTTTTTT	CASKREAGELFF
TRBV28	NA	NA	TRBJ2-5	TGTGCCAGCAGTTCCGGACAACCTGCCGGGAAGACCCAGTACTTC	CASSSGQPAGKTQYF
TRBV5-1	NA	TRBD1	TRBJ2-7	TGCGCCAGCAGCCCGAACCGGGACAGTTTTACCTACGAGCAGTACTTC	CASSPNRDSFTYEQYF
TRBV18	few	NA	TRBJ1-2	TGTGCCAGCTCACCACCGAGGCGGAGGACCAACTATGGCTACACCTTC	CASSPPRRRTNYGYTF
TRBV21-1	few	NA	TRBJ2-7	TGTGCCAGCAGCAAAGCGGAGGGTCCCCCCTACGAGCAGTACTTC	CASSKAEGPPYEQYF
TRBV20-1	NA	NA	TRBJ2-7	TGCAGTGCTAGAGATGGAGGGGCGCTCGGCGAGCAGTACTTC	CSARDGGALGEQYF
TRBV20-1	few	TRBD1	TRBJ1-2	TGCAGTGCTAGCATGCAGGGGGGACTCTATGGCTACACCTTC	CSASMQGGLYGYTF
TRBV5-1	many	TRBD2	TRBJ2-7	TGTGCCAGCAGCTTAGCGGGTTCAGCCTACGAGCAGTACTTC	CASSLAGSAYEQYF
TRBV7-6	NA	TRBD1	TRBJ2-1	TGTGCCAGCAGCTTAGCGAGACAGGGTAGTGAGCAGTTCTTC	CASSLARQGSEQFF
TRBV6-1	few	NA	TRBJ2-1	TGTGCCACCGGCCGGAACAATGAGCAGTTCTTC	CATGRNNEQFF
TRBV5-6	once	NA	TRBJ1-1	TGTGCCAGCAGCTTCGGGACGGTCACTGAATCTTTCTTT	CASSFGTVTESFF
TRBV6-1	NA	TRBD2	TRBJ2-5	TGTGCCAGCAGCAGACGACTAGCGGGAGGGGGGAAGACCCAGTACTTC	CASSRRLAGGGKTQYF
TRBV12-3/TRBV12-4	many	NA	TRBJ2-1	TGTGCCATCGCGAGCGGTAGCTCCTACAATGAGCAGTTCTTC	CAIASGSSYNEQFF
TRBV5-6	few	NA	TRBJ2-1	TGTGCCAGCAGCTGGGGAAGCAATGAGCAGTTCTTC	CASSWGSNEQFF
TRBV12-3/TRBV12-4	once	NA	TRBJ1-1	TGTGCCAGCAGTTTAGACGGACAGTCCTCTGAAGCTTTCTTT	CASSLDGQSSEAFF
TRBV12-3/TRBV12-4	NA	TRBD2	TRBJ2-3	TGTGCCAGCAGTTTGGGGGGGTTCAGCACAGATACGCAGTATTTT	CASSLGGFSTDTQYF
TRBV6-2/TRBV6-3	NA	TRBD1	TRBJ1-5	TGTGCCAGCAGTACCGCGACAGGGGGCGGGCAGCCCCAGCATTTT	CASSTATGGGQPQHF
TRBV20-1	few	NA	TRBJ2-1	TGCAGTGCTAGTAGATCCGGGGCCGGGCAGTTCTTC	CSASRSGAGQFF
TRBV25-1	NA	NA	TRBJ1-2	TGTGCCAGCAGTGAATATTTCAATCTCGGCATCTATGGCTACACCTTC	CASSEYFNLGIYGYTF
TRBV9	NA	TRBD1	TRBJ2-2	TGTGCCAGCAGTCGGGGGACAGGGGGCTTTGGGGAGCTGTTTTTT	CASSRGTGGFGELFF
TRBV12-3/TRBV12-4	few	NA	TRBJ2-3	TGTGCCAGTTTACACCGTAGCACAGATACGCAGTATTTT	CASLHRSTDTQYF
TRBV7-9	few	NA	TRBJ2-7	TGTGCCAGCAGCTTTGAGGGAAGGATCTACGAGCAGTACTTC	CASSFEGRIYEQYF
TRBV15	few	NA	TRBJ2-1	TGTGCCACCAGCAGAGTTGTGGTTATCTGGCTACCCGATGAGCAGTTCTTC	CATSRVVVIWLPDEQFF
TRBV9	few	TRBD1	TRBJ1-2	TGTGCCAGCAGCGTAGGTGGGACAGGAGCTAACTATGGCTACACCTTC	CASSVGGTGANYGYTF
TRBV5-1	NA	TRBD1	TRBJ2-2	TGCGCCAGCAGCTTGGTGACAGGGGACACCGGGGAGCCGTTTTTT	CASSLVTGDTGEPFF
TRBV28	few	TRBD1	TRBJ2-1	TGTGCCAGCAGTTTGGGGGGGACAGGGAAGGGCAATGAGCAGTTCTTC	CASSLGGTGKGNEQFF
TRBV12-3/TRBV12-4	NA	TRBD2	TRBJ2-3	TGTGCCAGCAGTCCCCGGGGACTAGTCCACACAGATACGCAGTATTTT	CASSPRGLVHTDTQYF